These 7 T cell receptor beta chains were all obtained from the same sample, sequenced in a study of cytomegalovirus exposure and HLA in healthy donors. PCR was performed using 60 Vbeta and 13 Jbeta primers. The assay was immunoSEQ multiplex PCR, and TCRdb's table has in-frame clones only and misses some. Altogether about 110,000 clones are present, roughly 76% being singletons, with the ten largest covering about 8%. The sequenced sample consisted of PBMCs. These receptors came from a woman in her fifties or sixties in good health and CMV-seropositive.

The chain carries TRBV7-2 and TRBJ2-1; 8 positions match TRBD1. CDR3 length: 15 amino acids. V gave up 4 bases and J gave up 8 bases; unmatched junction bases: 10. CDR1 is SGHTA and CDR2 is FQGNSA in the germline V gene. The CDR3, as DNA: TGTGCCAGCAGCTCAAGCAGGGGGCGAGTCGATGAGCAGTTCTTC. This sequence encodes CASSSSRGRVDEQFF.

A note on this clone: Relative to the germline gene, one junction end is altered; a read error may explain this. The chain recombines TRBV6-5 with TRBJ2-4, with 8 bases identical to TRBD1. This CDR3 contains 15 residues. Germline CDR1 and CDR2: MNHEY and SVGAGI. CDR3 nucleotide sequence: TGTGCCAGCAGTCCCAGATTGACAGGGGTGAACAGTCAGTACTTC. This sequence encodes CASSPRLTGVNSQYF.

J is TRBJ2-1 and V is TRBV9; TRBD2 matches 9 bases. The ends lost 4 bases at V and 7 bases at J; junction bases unmatched: 9. Germline V gene lookup returns CDR1 SGDLS and CDR2 YYNGEE. This CDR3 is built from 15 residues. The CDR3 loop reads CASSPRLAAENEQFF. The CDR3 DNA is TGTGCCAGCAGCCCCAGACTAGCGGCCGAGAATGAGCAGTTCTTC.

The chain recombines TRBV4-1 with TRBJ2-5, with 8 bases fitting TRBD2. This CDR3 has 18 amino acids. V lost 1 base and J lost 5; bases outside the gene matches: 15. The germline V gene encodes CDR1 MGHRA and CDR2 YSYEKL. The CDR3 loop reads CASSQVPPGLGLTETQYF. The CDR3 DNA is TGCGCCAGCAGCCAAGTACCTCCGGGACTAGGCCTGACGGAGACCCAGTACTTC.

CDR3 sequence (DNA): TGCGCCAGCAGCCAATTAGCGGAAGGGACCTACGAGCAGTACTTC. Amino acid sequence: CASSQLAEGTYEQYF. The chain employs TRBV4-3 and TRBJ2-7, with D possibly being TRBD2 (6 bases). Trimming stripped 2 bases from V and 2 bases from J, with 13 bases between. CDR3 length: 15 residues. Germline values: CDR1 LGHNA, CDR2 YSLEER.

This clone was observed a handful of times. This chain uses TRBV7-6 with TRBJ2-7; 7 bases match TRBD1. The CDR3 loop spans 14 amino acids. J gave up 2 bases and V 5 bases, and 6 bases lay outside the gene matches. CDR1 SGHVS and CDR2 FNYEAQ come from the germline V gene. The CDR3 loop is CASSPRQGPYEQYF. The CDR3 DNA follows: TGTGCCAGCAGCCCCCGACAGGGACCCTACGAGCAGTACTTC.

In this sample, this clone turned up once. V is TRBV5-8 and J is TRBJ2-1; D gene unclear. There are 15 residues in the CDR3. The V gene's germline CDR1 is SGHTS and CDR2 YDEGEE. V lost 1 base to trimming and J lost 4 bases, with 12 bases between them. CDR3 loop: CASSLMYLSYNEQFF. The CDR3 nucleotides are TGTGCCAGCAGCTTGATGTACCTTAGTTACAATGAGCAGTTCTTC.